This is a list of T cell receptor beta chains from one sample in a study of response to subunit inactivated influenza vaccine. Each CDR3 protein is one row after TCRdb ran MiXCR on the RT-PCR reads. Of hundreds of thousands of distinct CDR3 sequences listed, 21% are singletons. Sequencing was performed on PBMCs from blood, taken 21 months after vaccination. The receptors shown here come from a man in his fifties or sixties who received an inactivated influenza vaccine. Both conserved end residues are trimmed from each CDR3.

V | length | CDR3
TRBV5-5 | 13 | ASSLGLTRGYGYT
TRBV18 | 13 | ASSPPGGLGGKLF
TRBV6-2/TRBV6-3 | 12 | ASKTSGGFGEQF
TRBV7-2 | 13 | ASSPPGLVSDTQY
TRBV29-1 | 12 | SVTQGSGNQPQH
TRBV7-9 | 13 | ASSLGTRATDEQF
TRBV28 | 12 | ASSTRDRSYEQY
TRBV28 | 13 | ASSHRERGAGEQF
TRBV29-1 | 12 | SVQTQRGQETQY
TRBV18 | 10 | ASSTQGFVQY
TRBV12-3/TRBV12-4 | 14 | ASSPSGGTAPYGYT
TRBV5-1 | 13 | ASYPSGRPSNEQF
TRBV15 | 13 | ATSSRDREINEQF
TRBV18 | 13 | ASSPFTSGPNEQF
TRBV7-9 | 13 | ASSLGPSLNQPQH
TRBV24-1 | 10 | ATSEEGIEQY
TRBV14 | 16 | ASSQRTSGRPSTGELF
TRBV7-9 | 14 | ASSFDIGTSTDTQY
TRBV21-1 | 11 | ASSNGNQETQY
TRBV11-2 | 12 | ASSPQVNTGELF
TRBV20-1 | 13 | SAENAGAWEETQY
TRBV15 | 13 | ATSRDLGRGREQY
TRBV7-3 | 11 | ASSSQPDTEAF
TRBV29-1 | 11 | SVDLGGTDTQY
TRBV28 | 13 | ASSSGKTSTDTQY
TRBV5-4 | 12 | ASSFNRAKYGYT
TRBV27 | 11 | ASRQGVQTEAF
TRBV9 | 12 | ASSVEGSGNTIY
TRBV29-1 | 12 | SVVWTSDYNEQF
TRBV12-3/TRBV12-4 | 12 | ASSFTGWDYGYT
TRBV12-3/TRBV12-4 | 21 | ASSLRGTGGFEPKLNYNYGYT
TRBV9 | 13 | ASSAPRVTGSGYT
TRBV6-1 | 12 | ASSVAGTADIQY
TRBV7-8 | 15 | ASSLESGLYSNQPQH
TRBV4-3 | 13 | ASSQERGLYNEQF
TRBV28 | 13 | ASSSLERGGGELF
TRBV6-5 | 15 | ASSYVTPGQVAEGYT
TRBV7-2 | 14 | ASSPYTSGGDNEQF
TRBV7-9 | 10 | ASSLLSTEAF
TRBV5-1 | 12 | ASSKDTTNEKLF
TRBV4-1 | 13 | ASSRDRGSNEKLF